One and the same sample provided the 18 T cell receptor beta chains below, sequenced in a study of T cells expressing NK-cell markers. TCRdb reprocessed the 5' RACE reads; each CDR3 protein has one entry and no DNA is given. The sample has 350,000 to 400,000 distinct CDR3 sequences; the top ten hold about 10%. Sequenced material: blood T cells: a sorted CD56 or NKG2C T cell subset, CD4+ or CD8+ T cells, or bulk PBMC T cells (not recorded which). The source of these receptors is a woman in her 50s in good health.

This sequence joins TRBV7-9 and TRBJ2-3; TCRdb's D gene call, TRBD2, goes unchecked for lack of DNA. Germline assignment: CDR1 SEHNR and CDR2 FQNEAQ (reference sequence). CDR3 length: 19 residues. The CDR3 sequence is CASSSPPTTSGRITDTQYF.

The chain recombines TRBV6-5 with TRBJ2-3; the TRBD1 assignment by TCRdb is unverifiable without DNA. Germline V CDR1 and CDR2: MNHEY, SVGAGI. This CDR3 is 14 amino acids long. CDR3 residues: CASSLTGYAGTQYF.

CDR3 loop: CASSQGWVNTGELFF. The rearrangement links TRBV7-2 to TRBJ2-2; TCRdb's D call of TRBD1 is untestable without DNA. Germline lookup yields CDR1 SGHTA and CDR2 FQGNSA. The CDR3 is made up of 15 amino acids.

The chain recombines TRBV6-5 with TRBJ2-7; TCRdb lists TRBD1, though no DNA is available to test this call. This CDR3 contains 18 residues. CDR1 is MNHEY and CDR2 is SVGAGI in the germline V gene. CDR3 in amino acids: CASSYSGVDGGRGNEQYF.

The CDR3 protein is CASSTQGSNEQFF. The J gene is TRBJ2-1, the V gene TRBV4-1; the D call of TRBD1 rests on TCRdb alone, since no DNA is present to check it. The germline V gene encodes CDR1 MGHRA and CDR2 YSYEKL. The CDR3 sequence is 13 residues long.

V and J are TRBV29-1 and TRBJ2-1; TCRdb's D call of TRBD2 is untestable without DNA. The germline gives CDR1 SQVTM, CDR2 ANQGSEA. The CDR3 covers 13 residues. Here the CDR3 reads CSVTLGDYNEQFF.

The gene calls are TRBV20-1 and TRBJ2-1; checking the TCRdb D call of TRBD1 is not possible without DNA. Per the germline V gene, CDR1 is DFQATT and CDR2 is SNEGSKA (reference sequence). The CDR3 sequence is 15 residues long. CDR3 residues: CSALSISGSYNEQFF.

The chain recombines TRBV20-1 with TRBJ2-1; no DNA is available, so the TRBD2 call from TCRdb remains unchecked. The CDR3 length is 17 residues. CDR1 and CDR2 (germline): DFQATT, SNEGSKA (reference sequence). This CDR3 reads CSAQGLAGGSSYNEQFF.

The chain employs TRBV5-6 and TRBJ2-1; TCRdb's D call of TRBD1 is untestable without DNA. There are 13 residues in the CDR3. The V gene's germline CDR1 is SGHDT and CDR2 YYEEEE. The CDR3 is CASRLTGYNEQFF. The whole variable domain, filled in from reference TRBV5-6 and TRBJ2-1, reads DAGVTQSPTHLIKTRGQQVTLRCSPKSGHDTVSWYQQALGQGPQFIFQYYEEEERQRGNFPDRFSGHQFPNYSSELNVNALLLGDSALYLCASRLTGYNEQFFGPGTRLTVL.

V and J are TRBV7-8 and TRBJ2-5; the D call from TCRdb, TRBD1, cannot be confirmed without DNA. The CDR3 has 14 amino acids. Germline V lookup: CDR1 SGHVS, CDR2 FQNEAQ. CDR3 loop: CASSRGRTAETQYF.

This chain uses TRBV29-1 with TRBJ1-2; TCRdb's assignment of TRBD1 cannot be checked, as there is no DNA. This CDR3 contains 12 residues. Germline assignment: CDR1 SQVTM and CDR2 ANQGSEA. The CDR3 reads CSLRGQDYGYTF. Complete variable domain (other parts from reference TRBV29-1 and TRBJ1-2): SAVISQKPSRDICQRGTSLTIQCQVDSQVTMMFWYRQQPGQSLTLIATANQGSEATYESGFVIDKFPISRPNLTFSTLTVSNMSPEDSSIYLCSLRGQDYGYTFGSGTRLTVV.

CDR3 sequence reads: CASSPGGRANTDTQYF. The chain joins TRBV5-4 to TRBJ2-3; TCRdb lists TRBD1, though no DNA is available to test this call. CDR3 length equals 16 residues. Per the germline V gene, CDR1 is SGHNT and CDR2 is YYREEE (reference sequence).

The chain recombines TRBV4-1 with TRBJ1-4. The CDR3 has 12 amino acids. Germline V CDR1 and CDR2: MGHRA, YSYEKL. CDR3 residues: CASSQTLGSLFF.

The chain links TRBV18 to TRBJ2-1; the TCRdb call, TRBD2, lacks DNA for checking. The CDR3 runs 16 residues. Germline CDR1 reads KGHSH; CDR2 reads LQKENI. The CDR3 region is CASSPPGLAGRGEQFF.

The genes are TRBV20-1 and TRBJ2-3; TCRdb's assignment of TRBD2 cannot be checked, as there is no DNA. CDR1 is DFQATT and CDR2 is SNEGSKA in the germline V gene (reference sequence). The CDR3 has 16 residues. CDR3 region: CSARSWTSGFGDTQYF.

The rearrangement joins TRBV29-1 to TRBJ2-7. The CDR3 runs 13 residues. Germline CDR1 reads SQVTM; CDR2 reads ANQGSEA. The chain's CDR3 is CSVGLASSYEQYF.

The chain uses TRBV3-1 and TRBJ2-1; the D gene TCRdb calls, TRBD2, cannot be checked with no DNA. CDR3 size: 18 residues. Germline V gene sequence: CDR1 LGHDT, CDR2 YNNKEL (reference sequence). The CDR3 sequence is CASSQATPGLVSYNEQFF.

The J gene is TRBJ2-3, the V gene TRBV10-1; TCRdb proposes TRBD2, but this gene call is untestable without DNA. The germline V gene has CDR1 WNHNN and CDR2 SYGVQD (reference sequence). The length of the CDR3 is 13 residues. The CDR3 is CASSERETDTQYF.